These 31 T cell receptor beta chains came from one sample sequenced in a study of T cell responses to AZD1222 COVID-19 vaccine. Clones were read by immunoSEQ multiplex PCR, and TCRdb kept only the in-frame ones, dropping some. The sample consists of some 120,000 clones, just over 85% of them appearing once. Sequencing was performed on peripheral blood, taken on day 0 of AZD1222 vaccination. These receptors were obtained from an adult in good health.

This clone is a singleton in its sample. The V gene is TRBV5-1, the J gene TRBJ1-2, with D tentatively TRBD1 (5 bases). In germline, CDR1 is SGHRS, CDR2 YFSETQ. Trimming left V 4 bases short and J 2 bases short, with 15 bases between. The CDR3 totals 15 residues. CDR3 region: CASSPQDSVNYGYTF. The DNA for the CDR3 is TGCGCCAGCAGCCCTCAAGACAGCGTCAACTATGGCTACACCTTC.

The chain links TRBV7-9 to TRBJ2-3, with TRBD1 identical over 7 bases. V gave up 11 bases and J gave up 0 bases; unmatched junction bases: 5. The CDR3 has 13 residues. Germline-derived CDR1 and CDR2 are SEHNR and FQNEAQ (reference sequence). CDR3 protein: CAGRDSSTDTQYF. The CDR3 nucleotides are TGTGCCGGCCGGGACAGCAGCACAGATACGCAGTATTTT.

The V and J genes are TRBV9 and TRBJ1-5; D remains unclear. V lost 2 bases, J lost 6 bases, and 15 bases lay in between. Germline lookup yields CDR1 SGDLS and CDR2 YYNGEE. The CDR3 loop spans 15 amino acids. CDR3 nucleotides: TGTGCCAGCAGCGTTTCTGGGGTGGAGGGTCAGCCCCAGCATTTT. As protein: CASSVSGVEGQPQHF.

J is TRBJ2-7 and V is TRBV19; 8 nucleotides align to TRBD1. J was trimmed by 6 bases and V by 4 bases; bases with no gene match: 8. Germline lookup yields CDR1 LNHDA and CDR2 SQIVND (reference sequence). The CDR3 contains 14 residues. The CDR3 bases are TGTGCCAGTAGTAATTACGGACAGGGAGGCGAGCAGTACTTC. Translating gives CASSNYGQGGEQYF.

The chain carries TRBV11-2 and TRBJ2-7, with unresolved D. Looked up from germline, CDR1 is SGHAT and CDR2 is FQNNGV. The ends were cut back, 0 bases at V and 3 bases at J, with 9 bases in the middle. This CDR3 contains 14 residues. In nucleotides, the CDR3 is TGTGCCAGCAGCTTAGACCTTAGGGTCTACGAGCAGTACTTC. Its translation: CASSLDLRVYEQYF.

CDR3 sequence reads: CASSPRQGAQSPLHF. The DNA of the CDR3 is TGTGCCAGCAGCCCCAGGCAGGGGGCTCAATCACCCCTCCACTTT. This chain uses TRBV7-2 with TRBJ1-6, with 8 bases matching TRBD1. Per the germline V gene, CDR1 is SGHTA and CDR2 is FQGNSA. This CDR3 is built from 15 residues. Trimming at V came to 5 bases and at J to 10 bases, leaving 10 bases not matched to a gene.

The CDR3 nucleotides read TGTGCCAGCTCACCACGCCTTGCAACTAATGAAAAACTGTTTTTT. The encoded protein is CASSPRLATNEKLFF. The chain joins TRBV18 to TRBJ1-4; D is uncertain. The germline V gene has CDR1 KGHSH and CDR2 LQKENI. V lost 1 base and J 0 bases, leaving 6 bases between the germline ends. The CDR3 consists of 15 residues.

This rearrangement joins TRBV20-1 to TRBJ2-1; no clear D gene. This CDR3 region has 11 residues. The V end was cut by 1 base, the J end by 6 bases, with 4 bases between. Looked up from germline, CDR1 is DFQATT and CDR2 is SNEGSKA (reference sequence). The CDR3 sequence is CSARGSNEQFF. The CDR3, as DNA: TGCAGTGCTAGAGGCAGCAATGAGCAGTTCTTC.

J is TRBJ2-7 and V is TRBV7-9, with 7 bases that match TRBD2. With 5 bases clipped from V and 2 bases from J, the junction kept 9 bases outside the gene matches. The CDR3 totals 15 residues. CDR1 and CDR2 (germline): SEHNR, FQNEAQ (reference sequence). The CDR3 protein is CASSPWLAEAYEQYF. As DNA, the CDR3 is TGTGCCAGCAGCCCCTGGCTAGCGGAAGCCTACGAGCAGTACTTC.

The V and J genes are TRBV9 and TRBJ1-6; possible D gene TRBD1, 6 bases. CDR3 size: 14 residues. Germline V gene sequence: CDR1 SGDLS, CDR2 YYNGEE. V lost 0 bases and J 10 bases, leaving 11 bases between the germline ends. The CDR3 nucleotides are TGTGCCAGCAGCGTAGTAGGGGGTCAATCACCCCTCCACTTT. Its translation is CASSVVGGQSPLHF.

CDR3 sequence reads: CASSYSIPSLGNEQFF. The CDR3 coding sequence is TGTGCCAGCAGTTACTCGATACCATCTCTCGGTAATGAGCAGTTCTTC. The chain combines TRBV6-2 or TRBV6-3 with TRBJ2-1; D call uncertain. Trimming took 0 bases from V and 7 from J, leaving 16 bases between them. This CDR3 has 16 amino acids. Germline loops: CDR1 MNHEY, CDR2 SVGEGT.

V gene TRBV28 combines with J gene TRBJ1-1; D perhaps matches TRBD1 (5 bases). The CDR3 is 13 amino acids. Germline V gives CDR1 MDHEN, CDR2 SYDVKM. Trimming shortened V by 8 bases and J by 3 bases, and 13 bases separated the two germline ends. The CDR3 DNA reads TGTGCCAGCTACCAGGGAGGTTACACTGAAGCTTTCTTT. It translates to CASYQGGYTEAFF.

The chain recombines TRBV6-4 with TRBJ1-6, with D possibly TRBD1 on 5 matching bases. CDR3 length: 13 amino acids. Germline CDR1 and CDR2: MRHNA and SNTAGT. With 5 bases removed from V and 12 bases from J, the gap between germline ends came to 14 bases. The CDR3 loop reads CASSPDWRGPLHF. The CDR3 DNA sequence: TGTGCCAGCAGTCCCGACTGGAGGGGACCCCTCCACTTT.

V usage is TRBV6-5 and J usage is TRBJ1-4; TRBD1 aligns across 9 bases. V shed 8 bases, J shed 4 bases, and the junction held 8 bases outside the gene matches. CDR3 length: 15 residues. The germline V gene encodes CDR1 MNHEY and CDR2 SVGAGI. The CDR3 region has the DNA TGTGCCAGCTCTTCCCCGGGACAGGGTAATGAAAAACTGTTTTTT. Protein sequence: CASSSPGQGNEKLFF.

This chain connects TRBV11-2 to TRBJ2-5; 8 bases map to TRBD1. CDR1 is SGHAT, CDR2 FQNNGV, per germline. The trim removed 5 bases at V and 1 base at J, leaving 12 bases unmatched. The CDR3 spans 17 residues. CDR3 bases: TGTGCCAGCAGCCACCAGCCCTCCGGGACAGGCCAAGAGACCCAGTACTTC. Translation: CASSHQPSGTGQETQYF.

The chain is built from TRBV19 and TRBJ1-5; TRBD1 aligns across 12 bases. Unmatched junction bases numbered 12, after V lost 10 bases and J lost 5 bases. The CDR3 runs 16 residues. Germline loops: CDR1 LNHDA, CDR2 SQIVND (reference sequence). Written as DNA, the CDR3 is TGTGCCACTAAACCCCCCGGGACAGGGGGCGATCAGCCCCAGCATTTT. Its translation: CATKPPGTGGDQPQHF.

The chain joins TRBV7-9 to TRBJ2-1; weak D call: TRBD2 (5 bases). Trimming stripped 4 bases from V and 4 bases from J, with 11 bases between. The CDR3 sequence is 14 residues long. Germline CDR1 SEHNR, CDR2 FQNEAQ (reference sequence). The CDR3 reads CASSSRRRYNEQFF. In DNA form, the CDR3 reads TGTGCCAGCAGCTCACGGAGGAGGTACAATGAGCAGTTCTTC.

The chain joins TRBV9 to TRBJ2-7; TRBD1 matches 7 bases. This CDR3 comprises 15 residues. Germline CDR1 and CDR2: SGDLS and YYNGEE. The V gene end was trimmed by 3 bases and the J gene end by 1 base; junction bases not matched to a gene: 7. For the CDR3, the DNA is TGTGCCAGCAGCGGCAGACAGGGTACTTCCTACGAGCAGTACTTC. Residues: CASSGRQGTSYEQYF.

On this clone: Other DNA sequences of this sample code for an identical CDR3. This chain uses TRBV5-1 with TRBJ1-1; 9 nucleotides match TRBD1. Germline CDR1 is SGHRS and CDR2 is YFSETQ. Losses at the gene ends were 0 bases for V and 5 bases for J; bases not matched to a gene: 2. The CDR3 totals 14 residues. The CDR3 spells CASSLGDRVTEAFF. CDR3 sequence (DNA): TGCGCCAGCAGCTTGGGGGACAGGGTGACTGAAGCTTTCTTT.

The chain is built from TRBV5-6 and TRBJ2-2; 8 positions agree with TRBD1. In germline, CDR1 is SGHDT, CDR2 YYEEEE. The junction had 8 bases not matched to a gene; V was cut back by 4 bases and J by 3 bases. The CDR3 length is 16 residues. CDR3 amino acids: CASSPVDRVDTGELFF. The CDR3 DNA is TGTGCCAGCAGCCCGGTGGACAGGGTGGACACCGGGGAGCTGTTTTTT.

This clone has a single count. The chain has TRBV7-2 and TRBJ2-7, with D perhaps matching TRBD1 (5 bases). The V end was cut by 8 bases, the J end by 2 bases, with 16 bases between. The germline V gene encodes CDR1 SGHTA and CDR2 FQGNSA. The CDR3 is 14 amino acids. The CDR3 loop reads CASRGRAHTYEQYF. The CDR3 nucleotides read TGTGCCAGCCGCGGCAGGGCCCACACCTACGAGCAGTACTTC.

Here the CDR3 DNA reads TGTGCCAGCAAGGATACTCTAGTGCACACCGGGGAGCTGTTTTTT. As protein: CASKDTLVHTGELFF. The chain uses TRBV2 and TRBJ2-2, with no clear D. CDR3 length: 15 residues. Looked up from germline, CDR1 is SNHLY and CDR2 is FYNNEI. V was trimmed by 7 bases and J by 3 bases, leaving 15 bases between them. Combining the CDR3 with reference TRBV2 and TRBJ2-2 gives the whole variable domain EPEVTQTPSHQVTQMGQEVILRCVPISNHLYFYWYRQILGQKVEFLVSFYNNEISEKSEIFDDQFSVERPDGSNFTLKIRSTKLEDSAMYFCASKDTLVHTGELFFGEGSRLTVL.

This chain links TRBV11-2 with TRBJ2-1; the D gene is possibly TRBD2 (6 bases). V was cut by 4 bases and J by 4 bases, with 17 bases left in between. Germline-derived CDR1 and CDR2 are SGHAT and FQNNGV. CDR3 size: 16 residues. The DNA of the CDR3 is TGTGCCAGCAGCTCTTACCGGGGGTCAGATTACAATGAGCAGTTCTTC. It yields the protein CASSSYRGSDYNEQFF.

The rearrangement links TRBV27 to TRBJ2-2, with a possible D match to TRBD1 (6 bases). V lost 5 bases and J 6 bases, leaving 25 bases between the germline ends. The CDR3 is made up of 18 amino acids. Germline lookup yields CDR1 MNHEY and CDR2 SMNVEV (reference sequence). The CDR3 region is CASSPLRGQGPFSGELFF. The CDR3 DNA is TGTGCCAGCAGTCCACTTCGCGGGCAGGGGCCCTTCTCCGGGGAGCTGTTTTTT.

The chain uses TRBV7-2 and TRBJ2-3, with D possibly matching TRBD1 (5 bases). The CDR3 sequence is 16 residues long. Trimming pared 2 bases from V and 0 bases from J, leaving 12 bases between. CDR1 SGHTA and CDR2 FQGNSA come from the germline V gene. The CDR3 loop is CASSLRGTASTDTQYF. In nucleotides, the CDR3 is TGTGCCAGCAGCTTAAGGGGCACAGCTAGCACAGATACGCAGTATTTT.

The chain is built from TRBV2 and TRBJ1-2, with a tentative D call TRBD1 (6 bases). Germline V gene data show CDR1 as SNHLY and CDR2 as FYNNEI. The CDR3 loop spans 13 amino acids. The V end lost 7 bases, the J end lost 6 bases, and 15 bases lay between the germline ends. CDR3 protein: CASTRDTPHGYTF. DNA of the CDR3: TGTGCCAGCACCCGGGACACCCCCCATGGCTACACCTTC.

The chain carries TRBV10-1 and TRBJ1-3; D is unresolved. Trimming pared 7 bases from V and 2 bases from J, leaving 9 bases between. The CDR3 totals 13 residues. Germline V gene sequence: CDR1 WNHNN, CDR2 SYGVQD (reference sequence). The CDR3 nucleotides read TGCGCCAGCACAGAATCAACTGGAAACACCATATATTTT. It is translated as CASTESTGNTIYF.

This rearrangement joins TRBV28 to TRBJ2-1; weak D call: TRBD2 (5 bases). The CDR3 length is 12 residues. Per germline, CDR1 MDHEN and CDR2 SYDVKM. Trimming cost V 7 bases and J 5 bases, with 9 bases left between them. CDR3 DNA: TGTGCCAGCATAAGCGGCAACAATGAGCAGTTCTTC. It specifies CASISGNNEQFF. The whole variable domain, remainder taken from reference TRBV28 and TRBJ2-1, is DVKVTQSSRYLVKRTGEKVFLECVQDMDHENMFWYRQDPGLGLRLIYFSYDVKMKEKGDIPEGYSVSREKKERFSLILESASTNQTSMYLCASISGNNEQFFGPGTRLTVL.

The rearrangement links TRBV18 to TRBJ2-3, with 8 nucleotides matching TRBD2. This CDR3 comprises 16 residues. The germline CDR1 and CDR2 sequences are KGHSH and LQKENI. The V segment lost 0 bases and the J segment 1 base; nucleotides outside the gene matches: 3. CDR3 DNA: TGTGCCAGCTCACCACCGGGAGCGGGGGGCACAGATACGCAGTATTTT. Amino acids: CASSPPGAGGTDTQYF.

The chain employs TRBV20-1 and TRBJ2-3; TRBD2 might be the D (6 bases). Deletions cut 3 bases from V and 2 bases from J, with 21 bases between. The CDR3 runs to 17 residues. Germline-derived CDR1 and CDR2 are DFQATT and SNEGSKA (reference sequence). CDR3 in amino acids: CSASASKSGLVTDTQYF. The CDR3, as DNA: TGCAGTGCTAGTGCAAGTAAATCGGGACTTGTCACAGATACGCAGTATTTT.

The chain joins TRBV9 to TRBJ2-2, with D possibly matching TRBD2 (6 bases). The V gene lost 0 bases and the J gene lost 4 bases, with 10 bases spanning the gap. The CDR3 has 15 amino acids. CDR1 SGDLS and CDR2 YYNGEE come from the germline V gene. CDR3 sequence reads: CASSVGPSATGELFF. CDR3 in DNA: TGTGCCAGCAGCGTAGGGCCTAGCGCCACCGGGGAGCTGTTTTTT. The whole variable domain, filled in from reference TRBV9 and TRBJ2-2, reads DSGVTQTPKHLITATGQRVTLRCSPRSGDLSVYWYQQSLDQGLQFLIQYYNGEERAKGNILERFSAQQFPDLHSELNLSSLELGDSALYFCASSVGPSATGELFFGEGSRLTVL.